The next 22 T cell receptor beta chains were all read from a single sample in a study of T-cell reconstitution after alpha-beta-depleted transplantation in children. Researchers prepared the TCRbeta library using unique molecular identifiers, the study reports. TCRdb fed the PCR reads into MiXCR, producing one record per CDR3 protein. The sample lists about 540,000 distinct CDR3 sequences; approximately 20% were seen once. Sequenced here: PBMCs from the stem cell graft donor, sampled from the stem cell graft. These receptors were taken from a human donor who donated a stem cell graft to a child with acute lymphoblastic leukemia.

The rearrangement joins TRBV24-1 to TRBJ2-7, with 11 bases that match TRBD2. Germline V CDR1 and CDR2: KGHDR, SFDVKD. V lost 5 bases to trimming and J lost 4 bases; unmatched junction nucleotides: 6. This CDR3 is 15 amino acids long. Here the CDR3 reads CATSGSGLAVYEQYF. As DNA, the CDR3 is TGTGCCACCAGTGGCTCGGGACTAGCGGTTTACGAGCAGTACTTC.

This clonotype was observed a few times. The chain uses TRBV7-9 and TRBJ2-7, with 7 bases that match TRBD1. The V and J ends lost 10 bases and 7 bases, in that order; junction bases with no gene match: 13. Germline CDR1 reads SEHNR; CDR2 reads FQNEAQ (reference sequence). The CDR3 has 13 amino acids. CDR3 amino acids: CATPGQSDGEQYF. The CDR3 DNA reads as TGTGCCACCCCGGGACAGAGCGATGGGGAGCAGTACTTC.

CDR3 in DNA: TGCGCCAGCAGCTTAGGGGATCCGGGTAAAAATACGCAGTATTTT. This encodes CASSLGDPGKNTQYF. The genes are TRBV5-1 and TRBJ2-3; a possible D gene is TRBD1 (5 bases). The V gene's germline CDR1 is SGHRS and CDR2 YFSETQ. The CDR3 runs 15 residues. V gave up 2 bases and J gave up 7 bases, with 17 bases separating them.

The gene calls are TRBV20-1 and TRBJ2-3; D is ambiguous. The V gene lost 6 bases and the J gene lost 5 bases, with 9 bases spanning the gap. This CDR3 spans 11 amino acids. Germline CDR1 reads DFQATT; CDR2 reads SNEGSKA (reference sequence). CDR3 residues: CSAKLIDTQYF. Here the CDR3 DNA reads TGCAGTGCAAAGCTAATAGATACGCAGTATTTT.

There are many counts of this clonotype. The V gene is TRBV5-1, the J gene TRBJ2-3, with 12 nucleotides matching TRBD2. This CDR3 is 19 amino acids long. V lost 4 bases, J lost 3 bases, and 15 bases stayed unmatched. Germline V gene sequence: CDR1 SGHRS, CDR2 YFSETQ. The DNA for the CDR3 is TGCGCCAGCAGCCTCAGAACCCCGACTAGCGGGAGTTATACAGATACGCAGTATTTT. This codes for CASSLRTPTSGSYTDTQYF.

This chain joins TRBV20-1 and TRBJ2-5; 11 nucleotides match TRBD1. Germline CDR1 DFQATT, CDR2 SNEGSKA (reference sequence). The ends lost 5 bases at V and 10 bases at J; junction bases unmatched: 15. This CDR3 is 15 amino acids long. CDR3 in amino acids: CSARRRDRGAGGQYF. For the CDR3, the DNA is TGCAGTGCTCGACGCCGGGACAGGGGGGCTGGGGGCCAGTACTTC.

As DNA, the CDR3 is TGCGCCAGCAGCTTTCAAGCAGGGTTGGCCTACGAGCAGTACTTC. Amino acids: CASSFQAGLAYEQYF. The chain recombines TRBV5-1 with TRBJ2-7, with a possible D match to TRBD1 (5 bases). The germline V gene has CDR1 SGHRS and CDR2 YFSETQ. V lost 2 bases and J lost 2, with 14 bases in between. This CDR3 is 15 amino acids long. Complete variable domain (other parts from reference TRBV5-1 and TRBJ2-7): KAGVTQTPRYLIKTRGQQVTLSCSPISGHRSVSWYQQTPGQGLQFLFEYFSETQRNKGNFPGRFSGRQFSNSRSEMNVSTLELGDSALYLCASSFQAGLAYEQYFGPGTRLTVT.

This chain uses TRBV6-5 with TRBJ2-5; D is unclear. Looked up from germline, CDR1 is MNHEY and CDR2 is SVGAGI. The V end lost 1 base, the J end lost 7 bases, and 4 bases lay between the germline ends. The CDR3 has 11 residues. CDR3 region: CASSYYGTQYF. The CDR3 nucleotides read TGTGCCAGCAGTTACTATGGGACCCAGTACTTC.

The chain couples TRBV11-1 to TRBJ2-1, with TRBD1 matching over 9 bases. Trimming took 4 bases from V and 3 from J; bases not matched to a gene: 4. This CDR3 has 15 amino acids. In germline, CDR1 is SGHAT, CDR2 FQDESV (reference sequence). The CDR3 spells CASSYDRGDYNEQFF. The CDR3 DNA follows: TGTGCCAGCAGCTATGACAGGGGGGACTACAATGAGCAGTTCTTC.

This clonotype has a handful of counts. This chain joins TRBV30 and TRBJ2-1; D gene ambiguous. The CDR3 totals 12 residues. In germline, CDR1 is GTSNPN, CDR2 SVGIG (reference sequence). V was trimmed by 3 bases and J by 7 bases, leaving 10 bases between them. CDR3 in amino acids: CAWRTIGNEQFF. The CDR3 DNA reads as TGTGCCTGGAGGACCATCGGGAATGAGCAGTTCTTC.

This clonotype was detected only a few times. This rearrangement joins TRBV25-1 to TRBJ2-1, with 11 bases matching TRBD2. This CDR3 has 14 amino acids. J was trimmed by 10 bases and V by 5 bases; bases with no gene match: 7. Germline assignment: CDR1 MGHDK and CDR2 SYGVNS. Here the CDR3 DNA reads TGTGCCAGCAGTTTTAGCGGGAGGGCTTTCGAGCAGTTCTTC. It translates to CASSFSGRAFEQFF.

The V and J genes are TRBV9 and TRBJ2-3, with 10 bases fitting TRBD2. The ends lost 2 bases at V and 3 bases at J; junction bases unmatched: 3. The CDR3 is 15 residues long. CDR1 is SGDLS and CDR2 is YYNGEE in the germline V gene. In DNA, the CDR3 is TGTGCCAGCAGCGTTCCACTAGCGGGGACAGATACGCAGTATTTT. It encodes CASSVPLAGTDTQYF. The variable domain in full, with the rest retrieved from reference TRBV9 and TRBJ2-3, is DSGVTQTPKHLITATGQRVTLRCSPRSGDLSVYWYQQSLDQGLQFLIQYYNGEERAKGNILERFSAQQFPDLHSELNLSSLELGDSALYFCASSVPLAGTDTQYFGPGTRLTVL.

This clonotype was counted between two and nine times. The chain links TRBV12-3 or TRBV12-4 to TRBJ2-5; D may be TRBD1 or TRBD2 (5 bases each). The CDR3 is 16 residues long. The V end was cut by 1 base, the J end by 2 bases, with 14 bases between. The CDR3 nucleotides are TGTGCCAGCAGTTTAGGGAACGGGGCAGGGCAAGAGACCCAGTACTTC. Protein: CASSLGNGAGQETQYF.

This clonotype was counted a few times. V is TRBV5-1 and J is TRBJ2-2, with 8 bases lining up with TRBD1. Trimming removed 0 bases from V and 5 bases from J; junction bases left unmatched: 6. The CDR3 has 16 residues. CDR1 and CDR2 (germline): SGHRS, YFSETQ. CDR3 in DNA: TGCGCCAGCAGCTTGGTAGTAGGACAGGGAACCGGGGAGCTGTTTTTT. This gives the protein CASSLVVGQGTGELFF.

This clonotype has only a few counts. This sequence joins TRBV29-1 and TRBJ1-2, with 8 bases matching TRBD1. Germline assignment: CDR1 SQVTM and CDR2 ANQGSEA. The V segment lost 1 base and the J segment 1 base; nucleotides outside the gene matches: 5. This CDR3 is built from 15 residues. The CDR3 DNA is TGCAGCGTTGAAGGTCAGGGGGCGGTTAACTATGGCTACACCTTC. Protein: CSVEGQGAVNYGYTF.

The V and J genes are TRBV5-1 and TRBJ1-4; D not certain. The CDR3 sequence is 14 residues long. V was clipped by 2 bases and J by 8 bases, with 13 bases between them. The germline V gene has CDR1 SGHRS and CDR2 YFSETQ. The CDR3 protein is CASSFQGRGEKLFF. CDR3 bases: TGCGCCAGCAGCTTTCAAGGGAGAGGAGAAAAACTGTTTTTT.

There are many counts of this clonotype. The V and J genes are TRBV29-1 and TRBJ1-5; D unclear. V was clipped by 4 bases and J by 2 bases, with 12 bases between them. The CDR3 consists of 14 residues. Germline V CDR1 and CDR2: SQVTM, ANQGSEA. CDR3 loop: CSVVQDGRNQPQHF. The CDR3 coding sequence is TGCAGCGTTGTCCAGGACGGGCGCAATCAGCCCCAGCATTTT.

The rearrangement links TRBV19 to TRBJ1-2; D is perhaps TRBD1 (5 bases). Germline V CDR1 and CDR2: LNHDA, SQIVND (reference sequence). V was pared by 6 bases and J by 8 bases, with 16 bases between. CDR3 length: 13 residues. The CDR3 reads CASSWGGLKGYTF. Here the CDR3 DNA reads TGTGCCAGTAGCTGGGGCGGCTTAAAAGGCTACACCTTC.

Worth noting for this clonotype: An end of the junction does not agree with germline; a read error may underlie this. The chain uses TRBV7-2 and TRBJ2-1; D remains ambiguous. This CDR3 comprises 13 residues. Germline CDR1 and CDR2: SGHTA and FQGNSA. CDR3 nucleotides: TGTGCCAGCAGCTCCCTCCAGGAGCCCCCATATCTCTTC. Amino acid sequence: CASSSLQEPPYLF.

This clonotype has only a few counts. J is TRBJ1-5 and V is TRBV3-1; maybe TRBD1 (6 bases). The CDR3 runs 16 residues. V dropped 4 bases and J dropped 7 bases, with 20 bases sitting between them. Germline V gene data show CDR1 as LGHDT and CDR2 as YNNKEL (reference sequence). The CDR3: CASSLGYRGGQQPQHF. DNA for the CDR3: TGTGCCAGCAGCCTAGGGTATCGCGGGGGCCAGCAGCCCCAGCATTTT.

V usage is TRBV6-2 or TRBV6-3 and J usage is TRBJ2-7; D is ambiguous. Germline V CDR1 and CDR2: MNHEY, SVGEGT. Trimming left V 6 bases short and J 1 base short, with 10 bases between. This CDR3 region has 13 residues. CDR3 amino acids: CASRLSRSYEQYF. The CDR3 DNA reads TGTGCCAGCAGGTTATCCCGTTCCTACGAGCAGTACTTC.

The chain couples TRBV7-9 to TRBJ2-7; the match to TRBD2 covers 11 bases. Trimming removed 5 bases from V and 2 bases from J; junction bases left unmatched: 11. This CDR3 contains 17 residues. The germline gives CDR1 SEHNR, CDR2 FQNEAQ (reference sequence). CDR3 in amino acids: CASSTTQTSGIAYEQYF. The CDR3, as DNA: TGTGCCAGCAGCACAACACAGACTAGCGGGATAGCCTACGAGCAGTACTTC. The complete variable domain, with remaining parts taken from reference TRBV7-9 and TRBJ2-7, reads DTGVSQNPRHKITKRGQNVTFRCDPISEHNRLYWYRQTLGQGPEFLTYFQNEAQLEKSRLLSDRFSAERPKGSFSTLEIQRTEQGDSAMYLCASSTTQTSGIAYEQYFGPGTRLTVT.